One and the same sample provided the 3 T cell receptor beta chains below, sequenced in a study of OX40 agonist ivuxolimab in advanced cancers. Some clones are missing from TCRdb's copy, which holds only in-frame ones; the method was immunoSEQ multiplex PCR. The table lists over 85,000 clones, approximately 93% of them singletons. Sample: CD4+ or CD8+ T cells sorted from blood, taken in a trial of the OX40 agonist ivuxolimab. These receptors originate from an adult with an advanced solid tumor such as melanoma, head and neck, liver or kidney cancer.

This clone was detected only once. The V gene is TRBV7-2, the J gene TRBJ1-6; D remains unclear. This CDR3 spans 16 amino acids. The V end lost 5 bases, the J end lost 6 bases, and 17 bases lay between the germline ends. In germline, CDR1 is SGHTA, CDR2 FQGNSA. In DNA, the CDR3 is TGTGCCAGCAGCCCCTCGGTAGCACAGTTTAATTCACCCCTCCACTTT. The encoded protein is CASSPSVAQFNSPLHF.

The chain couples TRBV30 to TRBJ1-5; D possibly corresponds to TRBD1 (5 bases). V dropped 2 bases and J dropped 7 bases, with 12 bases sitting between them. Germline lookup yields CDR1 GTSNPN and CDR2 SVGIG (reference sequence). CDR3 length equals 13 residues. Written as DNA, the CDR3 is TGTGCCTGGAGTACCAGGGTTGGACAGCCCCAGCATTTT. It encodes CAWSTRVGQPQHF.

On this clone itself: The same CDR3 arises from other DNA sequences in this sample as well. V gene TRBV7-2 combines with J gene TRBJ2-1; D not certain. CDR3 size: 12 residues. Germline lookup yields CDR1 SGHTA and CDR2 FQGNSA. The V and J ends lost 2 bases and 4 bases respectively, with 3 bases between them. The chain's CDR3 is CASSLSYNEQFF. The CDR3 DNA reads as TGTGCCAGCAGCTTAAGTTACAATGAGCAGTTCTTC.